Described below is a single T cell receptor (beta chain) sequence and its context. Its recognized antigen is unknown. The input lacks base qualities; no much larger clone sits a single base away. RNA was extracted with the RNeasy kit and roughly 0.5 to 1 ug was reverse transcribed using random hexamers. The immunoSEQ multiplex PCR assay, which covers 54 Vbeta and 13 Jbeta segments, was used to amplify TCR beta CDR3 regions. To correct PCR amplification bias, a synthetic template baseline was used for both primer optimization and computational correction. Under the source paper's analysis protocol: Reads were annotated to V, D and J genes according to IMGT and were analyzed with immunoSEQ Analyzer, with only productive sequences retained. Clonality was computed as one minus Shannon entropy normalized by log2 of the number of productive unique sequences. Public and private clones were assessed among the 100 most prevalent clones of each patient and control. Clones were defined as Susac-specific if absent from the healthy and MS cohorts, from 900 to 1,200 published viral clones and from other ImmuneACCESS disease sequences. Using fastp at Q25 and MiXCR, TCRdb reprocessed the public reads and kept productive beta chains. Entries that share a CDR3 protein sequence are merged under the most common genes and DNA. In this record, the V and J calls reflect TCRdb's handling and not the investigators' own analysis. Across this sample there are fewer than 200,000 distinct CDR3 sequences, with around 96% seen only once. The ten largest clones represent 0.1% of the sample.

Peripheral blood CD8+ and CD4+ T cells from healthy donors, Susac syndrome patients and multiple sclerosis patients were profiled using high-throughput TCR beta sequencing. Healthy donors were age- and sex-matched controls. Bulk CD8+ and CD4+ T cells were purified by magnetic negative isolation, whereas CD8+ TEMRA cells were enriched by FACS. Blood was collected in EDTA tubes and processed within 24 hours, with PBMCs isolated through density gradient centrifugation. PBMCs intended for TCR sequencing were frozen in liquid nitrogen and were later thawed in a 37 degrees C water bath. Purity of sorted or isolated CD4+, CD8+ and CD8+ TEMRA cells was at least 90%. This sample is part of a study of CD8 T cells in Susac syndrome (dated by TCRdb to about 2019). For the wider study: Whether CD8+ T cell activation and differentiation in Susac syndrome was antigen driven was tested using repertoire sequencing. The full study reports these points: The number of individuals in the TCR sequencing and HLA analysis was recognized as being relatively small.

From a lookup of the germline V gene, CDR1 and CDR2 are SQVTM and ANQGSEA. The CDR3, cysteine through phenylalanine, is 13 amino acids long. Of the read, only the CDR3 DNA is kept; its 39 bases are in frame from base 1. Trimming takes 2 bases from V and 5 bases from J, and the germline ends sit 12 bases apart. The sequence came from a human donor in good health. This chain joins TRBV29-1 to TRBJ2-5; no D segment can be confidently identified. Sequences were obtained from CD4+ T cells from PBMCs. The CDR3 region reads CSVEFGVRETQYF. The DNA sequence is as follows: TGCAGCGTTGAATTTGGGGTCCGGGAGACCCAGTACTTC.